The entry that follows covers one TCR beta chain sequence. Its specificity is not known. This table comes from immunoSEQ multiplex PCR, and its TCRdb copy is limited to in-frame clones, with some not included. This sample carries under 200,000 clones, 90% of them seen once, and the ten largest clones take approximately 1.5%. The record originates from a study of T cell responses to AZD1222 COVID-19 vaccine. The study's findings and limits: Just a handful of people given AZD1222 tested seropositive at baseline. The CD4 TCRs associated with vaccination extended across spike and predominated at 160-218 and 743-854.

The CDR3 is 13 residues long. V was clipped by 0 bases and J by 5 bases, with 7 bases between them. The germline gives CDR1 MNHEY, CDR2 SMNVEV (reference sequence). The source was peripheral blood, collected on day 0 of AZD1222 vaccination. The chain joins TRBV27 to TRBJ1-2; D remains ambiguous. The receptor was derived from an adult in good health. CDR3 region: CASSLSASYGYTF. The CDR3 DNA is TGTGCCAGCAGTTTATCCGCCAGTTATGGCTACACCTTC.